What follows are 8 T cell receptor beta chains derived from one specimen sequenced in a study of CXCR3-negative and CXCR3-positive naive CD8 T cells. In preparing the TRB cDNA libraries, 5' RACE with UMI labels was used. TCRdb re-called the 5' RACE reads; every CDR3 protein appears as one record, without DNA. The sample holds about 120,000 distinct CDR3 sequences. Study conclusions and caveats: CXCR3-positive naive cells had TRB CDR3s that were more hydrophobic than CXCR3-negative naive cells had.

No antigen is known for these receptors. The sequenced material came from naive CXCR3+ CD8+ T cells from blood. This sample's subset: CD45RO-CCR7+CD27+CD95- naive CD8+ T cells expressing CXCR3 (TNR3+). The receptor set was obtained from a human donor in good health. Some clones in this sample may be carry-over from other donors' samples.

This CDR3 is CASSHWGGPNSYNEQFF. The genes are TRBV9 and TRBJ2-1; TCRdb gives TRBD1 as the D gene, but with no DNA this cannot be confirmed. CDR3 length: 17 amino acids. In germline, CDR1 is SGDLS, CDR2 YYNGEE.

V usage is TRBV7-9 and J usage is TRBJ2-1; the D call from TCRdb, TRBD2, cannot be confirmed without DNA. CDR1 SEHNR and CDR2 FQNEAQ come from the germline V gene (reference sequence). This CDR3 region has 15 residues. CDR3 region: CASSPSGGRNNEQFF.

The CDR3 spells CASSSSWEAGDYEQYF. The chain combines TRBV13 with TRBJ2-7; absent DNA, TCRdb's TRBD2 call cannot be checked. In germline, CDR1 is PRHDT, CDR2 FYEKMQ (reference sequence). The CDR3 totals 16 residues. Complete variable domain (other parts from reference TRBV13 and TRBJ2-7): AAGVIQSPRHLIKEKRETATLKCYPIPRHDTVYWYQQGPGQDPQFLISFYEKMQSDKGSIPDRFSAQQFSDYHSELNMSSLELGDSALYFCASSSSWEAGDYEQYFGPGTRLTVT.

The chain recombines TRBV7-2 with TRBJ2-7; as DNA is missing, the TRBD2 call by TCRdb cannot be tested. CDR1 is SGHTA and CDR2 is FQGNSA in the germline V gene. This CDR3 is built from 15 residues. The CDR3 loop reads CASSLALALSYEQYF.

This chain uses TRBV7-8 with TRBJ2-7. Germline values: CDR1 SGHVS, CDR2 FQNEAQ. The CDR3 has 16 residues. This CDR3 is CASSLAGAASSYEQYF.

The chain links TRBV4-1 to TRBJ2-5; checking the TCRdb D call of TRBD1 is not possible without DNA. The germline gives CDR1 MGHRA, CDR2 YSYEKL. The CDR3 covers 15 residues. CDR3 in amino acids: CASSPQTGDRETQYF.

The chain uses TRBV20-1 and TRBJ2-7. This CDR3 is 14 amino acids long. From germline, CDR1 is DFQATT and CDR2 SNEGSKA (reference sequence). CDR3 amino acids: CSARDNGGSYEQYF.

This sequence joins TRBV18 and TRBJ2-5. The CDR3 totals 12 residues. In germline, CDR1 is KGHSH, CDR2 LQKENI. Here the CDR3 reads CASSPSKETQYF.